The next 5 T cell receptor beta chains were all read from a single sample in a study of T-cell reconstitution after alpha-beta-depleted transplantation in children. During its preparation, the TCRbeta library received unique molecular identifiers. TCRdb processed the PCR reads anew with MiXCR; each CDR3 protein has one entry. The sample carries 500,000 or so distinct CDR3 sequences, approximately 32% recorded once. The sequenced sample was PBMCs from the stem cell graft donor, obtained from the stem cell graft. The receptors were sampled from a human donor who donated a stem cell graft to a child with aplastic anemia.

The chain uses TRBV4-3 and TRBJ1-1, with D unresolved. This CDR3 comprises 14 residues. V gave up 1 base and J gave up 2 bases, with 8 bases separating them. CDR1 LGHNA and CDR2 YSLEER come from the germline V gene. This CDR3 reads CASSQVADNTEAFF. The CDR3 DNA is TGCGCCAGCAGCCAAGTGGCAGACAACACTGAAGCTTTCTTT.

The table lists this clonotype with many counts. V is TRBV20-1 and J is TRBJ2-7; 12 nucleotides match TRBD2. With 1 base clipped from V and 1 base from J, the junction kept 8 bases outside the gene matches. CDR1 is DFQATT, CDR2 SNEGSKA, per germline (reference sequence). The CDR3 is 17 residues long. The chain's CDR3 is CSARGGAGTSGSYEQYF. Written as DNA, the CDR3 is TGCAGTGCTAGAGGGGGGGCCGGGACTAGCGGGTCCTACGAGCAGTACTTC.

V is TRBV11-1 and J is TRBJ2-1; 9 bases agree with TRBD2. CDR3 length: 16 residues. V shed 5 bases and J 0 bases; nucleotides not matched to a gene: 5. Germline V gene sequence: CDR1 SGHAT, CDR2 FQDESV (reference sequence). CDR3 sequence (DNA): TGTGCCAGCAGCCCAGCGGGAGGACACTCCTACAATGAGCAGTTCTTC. It specifies CASSPAGGHSYNEQFF.

The chain joins TRBV20-1 to TRBJ1-1; D gene uncertain. The CDR3 runs to 15 residues. The germline gives CDR1 DFQATT, CDR2 SNEGSKA (reference sequence). V lost 1 base and J 4 bases, leaving 16 bases between the germline ends. CDR3 bases: TGCAGTGCTAGAGGGTTTAAACTGGGGAGCACTGAAGCTTTCTTT. This translates into CSARGFKLGSTEAFF.

In this sample, this clonotype turned up a few times. This chain connects TRBV10-3 to TRBJ2-5; the D is unclear. Germline CDR1 is ENHRY and CDR2 is SYGVKD. The CDR3 consists of 16 residues. Trimming removed 0 bases at V and 0 bases at J, with 11 bases between. DNA for the CDR3: TGTGCCATCAGTGAGTCGAAAGGTTTATACCAAGAGACCCAGTACTTC. It translates to CAISESKGLYQETQYF.